Following are 2 T cell receptor beta chains from one sample sequenced in a study of cytomegalovirus exposure and HLA in healthy donors. Amplification used 60 Vbeta primers and 13 Jbeta primers. Using immunoSEQ multiplex PCR, the repertoire was profiled, and TCRdb retains in-frame clones only, with some absent. Here the sample spans roughly 170,000 clones, 80% being singletons. The specimen was PBMCs. The receptors were sampled from a boy aged 5-17 years in good health and CMV-seronegative.

As DNA, the CDR3 is TGTGCCAGCTCACCCGAACCGGGACAGACCGAAAAACTGTTTTTT. The encoded protein is CASSPEPGQTEKLFF. This chain links TRBV18 with TRBJ1-4, with TRBD1 matching over 7 bases. Germline CDR1 is KGHSH and CDR2 is LQKENI. The junction had 9 bases not matched to a gene; V was cut back by 3 bases and J by 8 bases. The CDR3 covers 15 residues. The full variable domain, with the rest looked up from reference TRBV18 and TRBJ1-4, is NAGVMQNPRHLVRRRGQEARLRCSPMKGHSHVYWYRQLPEEGLKFMVYLQKENIIDESGMPKERFSAEFPKEGPSILRIQQVVRGDSAAYFCASSPEPGQTEKLFFGSGTQLSVL.

The chain employs TRBV5-1 and TRBJ2-1; D possibly corresponds to TRBD2 (5 bases). V was shortened by 5 bases and J by 0 bases, with 12 bases between the two germline ends. This CDR3 spans 15 amino acids. The germline CDR1 and CDR2 sequences are SGHRS and YFSETQ. CDR3 sequence reads: CASSSLVSSYNEQFF. The CDR3 nucleotides are TGCGCCAGCAGTTCACTAGTCAGCTCCTACAATGAGCAGTTCTTC.